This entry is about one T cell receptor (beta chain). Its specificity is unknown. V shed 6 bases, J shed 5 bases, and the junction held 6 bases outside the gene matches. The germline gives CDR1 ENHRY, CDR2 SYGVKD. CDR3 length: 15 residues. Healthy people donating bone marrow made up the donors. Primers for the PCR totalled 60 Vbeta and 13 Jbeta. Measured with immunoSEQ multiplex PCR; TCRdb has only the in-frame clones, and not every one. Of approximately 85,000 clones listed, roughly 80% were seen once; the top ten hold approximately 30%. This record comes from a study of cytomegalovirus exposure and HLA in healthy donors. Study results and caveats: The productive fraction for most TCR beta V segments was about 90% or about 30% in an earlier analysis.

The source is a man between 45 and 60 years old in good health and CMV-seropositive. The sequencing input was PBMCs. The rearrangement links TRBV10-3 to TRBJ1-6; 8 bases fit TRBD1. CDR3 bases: TGTGCCATCAGGGACAGGGTGGAGAATAATTCACCCCTCCACTTT. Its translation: CAIRDRVENNSPLHF.